One sample yielded the 7 T cell receptor beta chains listed below, sequenced in a study of a mutant IDH1 vaccine in newly diagnosed glioma. The method was immunoSEQ multiplex PCR; TCRdb's version includes in-frame clones alone and lacks a portion of them. The sample has 30,000 to 40,000 clones; 56% are singletons. Time point noted: week 5, during vaccination. The investigators gave 300 ug of mutant IDH1 20-mer peptide in each vaccine dose, together with topical imiquimod. These receptors are not linked to any known antigen. Sequenced here: PBMCs, sampled from a glioma patient whose treatment included an IDH1 peptide vaccine. The receptors stem from a woman aged 18-29 years with glioma.

This rearrangement joins TRBV19 to TRBJ2-5; 8 positions agree with TRBD1. The J call is in doubt because the DNA end fits TRBJ2-7 better. Germline V gene lookup returns CDR1 LNHDA and CDR2 SQIVND (reference sequence). The CDR3 has 13 amino acids. The CDR3 region is CASSPTGENEQYF. CDR3 sequence (DNA): TGTGCCAGTAGTCCGACAGGGGAGAACGAGCAGTACTTC.

The V and J genes are TRBV4-3 and TRBJ1-6; weak D call: TRBD1 (5 bases). The CDR3 consists of 14 residues. Per the germline V gene, CDR1 is LGHNA and CDR2 is YSLEER. The V end was cut by 0 bases, the J end by 8 bases, with 8 bases between. CDR3 in DNA: TGCGCCAGCAGCCAAGATAAGGGGTATTCACCCCTCCACTTT. This encodes CASSQDKGYSPLHF.

The J gene is TRBJ2-5, the V gene TRBV7-8; perhaps TRBD2 as D (7 bases). This CDR3 region has 17 residues. Trimming stripped 5 bases from V and 2 bases from J, with 21 bases between. Germline loops: CDR1 SGHVS, CDR2 FQNEAQ. The CDR3 DNA sequence: TGTGCCAGCAGCCCACAGAGGGGGGGGATTCATCAAGAGACCCAGTACTTC. It codes for CASSPQRGGIHQETQYF.

The V call is TRBV6-6, the J call TRBJ2-7; D remains unclear. The V gene lost 5 bases and the J gene lost 0 bases, with 14 bases spanning the gap. Germline loops: CDR1 MNHNY, CDR2 SVGAGI (reference sequence). The CDR3 runs to 15 residues. Here the CDR3 DNA reads TGTGCCAGCAGTCCGGGCGGCGTAAGCTCCTACGAGCAGTACTTC. Protein: CASSPGGVSSYEQYF.

The chain carries TRBV2 and TRBJ2-5; D is uncertain. This CDR3 contains 13 residues. The V end lost 6 bases, the J end lost 2 bases, and 10 bases lay between the germline ends. Germline values: CDR1 SNHLY, CDR2 FYNNEI. Here the CDR3 reads CASSPRVQETQYF. The CDR3 DNA reads as TGTGCCAGCAGCCCTAGAGTACAAGAGACCCAGTACTTC. Using reference TRBV2 and TRBJ2-5 for the parts outside the CDR3, the full variable domain is EPEVTQTPSHQVTQMGQEVILRCVPISNHLYFYWYRQILGQKVEFLVSFYNNEISEKSEIFDDQFSVERPDGSNFTLKIRSTKLEDSAMYFCASSPRVQETQYFGPGTRLLVL.

The V call is TRBV6-4, the J call TRBJ1-3; TRBD1 might be the D (6 bases). The CDR3 covers 16 residues. With 2 bases removed from V and 0 bases from J, the gap between germline ends came to 11 bases. Looked up from germline, CDR1 is MRHNA and CDR2 is SNTAGT. The CDR3: CASSDPGVISGNTIYF. The CDR3 nucleotides read TGTGCCAGCAGTGACCCAGGGGTAATCTCTGGAAACACCATATATTTT.

The chain employs TRBV4-2 and TRBJ2-1; TRBD2 agrees at 8 bases. Germline assignment: CDR1 LGHNA and CDR2 YNFKEQ. J gave up 0 bases and V 1 base, and 11 bases lay outside the gene matches. The CDR3 loop spans 19 amino acids. CDR3 bases: TGTGCCAGCAGCCAAGTAAAACTAGCGGACTATAGCTCCTACAATGAGCAGTTCTTC. Its translation is CASSQVKLADYSSYNEQFF.